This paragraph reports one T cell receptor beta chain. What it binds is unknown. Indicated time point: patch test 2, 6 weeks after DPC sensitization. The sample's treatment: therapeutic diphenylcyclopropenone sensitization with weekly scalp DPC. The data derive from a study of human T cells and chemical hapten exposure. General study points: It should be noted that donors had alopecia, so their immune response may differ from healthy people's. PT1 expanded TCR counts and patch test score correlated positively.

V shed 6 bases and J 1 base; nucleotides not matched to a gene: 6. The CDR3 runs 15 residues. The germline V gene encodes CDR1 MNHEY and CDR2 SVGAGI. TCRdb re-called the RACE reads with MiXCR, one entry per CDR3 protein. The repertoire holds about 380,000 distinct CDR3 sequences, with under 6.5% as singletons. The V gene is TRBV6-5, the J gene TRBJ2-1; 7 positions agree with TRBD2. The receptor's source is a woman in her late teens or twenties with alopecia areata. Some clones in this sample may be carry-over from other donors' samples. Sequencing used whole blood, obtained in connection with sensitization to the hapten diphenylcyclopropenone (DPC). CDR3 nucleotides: TGTGCCAGCAGCCTACTAGCGCATTCCTACAATGAGCAGTTCTTC. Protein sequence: CASSLLAHSYNEQFF.